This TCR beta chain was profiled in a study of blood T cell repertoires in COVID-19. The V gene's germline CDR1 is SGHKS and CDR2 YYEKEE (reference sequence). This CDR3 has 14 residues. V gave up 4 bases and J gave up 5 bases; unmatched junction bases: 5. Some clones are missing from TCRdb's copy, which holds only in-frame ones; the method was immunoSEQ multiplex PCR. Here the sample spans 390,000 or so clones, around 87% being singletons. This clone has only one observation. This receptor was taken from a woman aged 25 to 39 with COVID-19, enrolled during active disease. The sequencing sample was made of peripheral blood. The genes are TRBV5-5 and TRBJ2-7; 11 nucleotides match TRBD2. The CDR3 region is CASSILAGVNEQYF. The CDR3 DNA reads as TGTGCCAGCAGCATACTAGCGGGAGTAAACGAGCAGTACTTC.